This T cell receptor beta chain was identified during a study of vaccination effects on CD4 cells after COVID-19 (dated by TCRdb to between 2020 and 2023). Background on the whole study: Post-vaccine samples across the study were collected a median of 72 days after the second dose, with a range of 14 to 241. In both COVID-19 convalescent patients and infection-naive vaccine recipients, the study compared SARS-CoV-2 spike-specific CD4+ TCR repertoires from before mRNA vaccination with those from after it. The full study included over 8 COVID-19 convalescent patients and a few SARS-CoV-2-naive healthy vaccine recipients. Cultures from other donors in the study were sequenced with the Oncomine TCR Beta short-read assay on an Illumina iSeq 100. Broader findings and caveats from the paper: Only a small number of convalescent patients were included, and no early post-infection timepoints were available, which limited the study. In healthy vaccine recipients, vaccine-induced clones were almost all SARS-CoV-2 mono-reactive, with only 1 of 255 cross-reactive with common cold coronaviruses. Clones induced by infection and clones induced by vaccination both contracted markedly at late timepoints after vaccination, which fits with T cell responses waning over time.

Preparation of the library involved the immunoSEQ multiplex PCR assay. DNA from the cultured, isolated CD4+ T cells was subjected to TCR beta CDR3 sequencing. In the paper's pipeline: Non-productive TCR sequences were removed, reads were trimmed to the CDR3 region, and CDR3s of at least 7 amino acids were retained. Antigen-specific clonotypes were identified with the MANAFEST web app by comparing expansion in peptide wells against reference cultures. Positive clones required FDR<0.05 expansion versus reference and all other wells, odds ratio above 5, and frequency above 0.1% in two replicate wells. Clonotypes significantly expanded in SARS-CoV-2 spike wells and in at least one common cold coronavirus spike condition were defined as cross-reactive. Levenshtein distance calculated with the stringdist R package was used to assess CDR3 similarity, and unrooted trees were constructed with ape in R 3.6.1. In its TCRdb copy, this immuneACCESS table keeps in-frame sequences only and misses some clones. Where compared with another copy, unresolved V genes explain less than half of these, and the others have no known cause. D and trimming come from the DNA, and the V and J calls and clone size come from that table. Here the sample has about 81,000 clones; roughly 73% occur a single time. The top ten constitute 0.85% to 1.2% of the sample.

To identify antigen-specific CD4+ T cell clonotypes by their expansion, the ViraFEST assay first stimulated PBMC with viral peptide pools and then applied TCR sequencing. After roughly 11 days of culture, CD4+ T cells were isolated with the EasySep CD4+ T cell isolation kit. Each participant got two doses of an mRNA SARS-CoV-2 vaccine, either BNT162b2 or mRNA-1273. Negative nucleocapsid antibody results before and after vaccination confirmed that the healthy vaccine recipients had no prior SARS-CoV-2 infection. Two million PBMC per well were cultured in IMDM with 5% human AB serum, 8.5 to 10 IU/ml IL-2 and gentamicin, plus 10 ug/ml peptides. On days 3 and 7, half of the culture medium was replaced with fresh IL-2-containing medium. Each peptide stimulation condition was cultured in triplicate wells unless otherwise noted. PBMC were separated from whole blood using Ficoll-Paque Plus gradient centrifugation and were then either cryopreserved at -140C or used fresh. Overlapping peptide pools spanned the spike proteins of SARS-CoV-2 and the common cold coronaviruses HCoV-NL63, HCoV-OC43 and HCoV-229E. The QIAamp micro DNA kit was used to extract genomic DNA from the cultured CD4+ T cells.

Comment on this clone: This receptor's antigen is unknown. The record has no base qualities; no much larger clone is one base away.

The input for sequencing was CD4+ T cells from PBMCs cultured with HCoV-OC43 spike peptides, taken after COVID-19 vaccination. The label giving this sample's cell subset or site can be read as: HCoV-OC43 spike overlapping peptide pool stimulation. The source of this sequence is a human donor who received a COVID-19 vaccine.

The CDR3 region reads CASRIGNTIYF. The DNA is as follows: TGTGCCAGCCGCATTGGAAACACCATATATTTT. The sequence links TRBV19 to TRBJ1-3; too little of a D gene remains to name it. The germline V gene (reference sequence) sets CDR1 to LNHDA and CDR2 to SQIVND. The CDR3, cysteine through phenylalanine, is 11 amino acids long. This entry keeps only the CDR3 DNA: 33 bases, framed from base 1. V loses 9 bases of germline sequence and J loses 3 bases, and the interval between the two ends is 6 bases. The reference TRBV19 and TRBJ1-3 proteins fill in what lies around the CDR3, so the full variable domain reads DGGITQSPKYLFRKEGQNVTLSCEQNLNHDAMYWYRQDPGQGLRLIYYSQIVNDFQKGDIAEGYSVSREKKESFPLTVTSAQKNPTAFYLCASRIGNTIYFGEGSWLTVV.